This TCR beta chain is from a study of blood T cell repertoires in COVID-19. Libraries were prepared by immunoSEQ multiplex PCR; TCRdb keeps only in-frame clonotypes and omits some of them. Of about 110,000 clones listed, 80% to 90% were seen once; the top ten hold 2% to 2.5%. CDR1 and CDR2 (germline): MNHEY, SMNVEV (reference sequence). Trimming took 7 bases from V and 8 from J, leaving 15 bases between them. This CDR3 comprises 13 residues. The rearrangement uses TRBV27 and TRBJ2-1; tentative D call: TRBD2 (5 bases). Sequenced sample: peripheral blood. The clonotype originates from a human donor in a cohort sampled during active COVID-19. The CDR3 here is CASTQSAGYEQFF. CDR3 coding DNA: TGTGCCAGCACCCAGTCGGCGGGCTATGAGCAGTTCTTC.